This paragraph reports one TCR beta chain. Its antigen is unknown. No much larger clonotype is one base removed from it; base qualities were not supplied. A distance of 11 bases separates the germline ends of V and J, which lose 1 base and 4 bases respectively. Inclusive of the bounding cysteine and phenylalanine, the CDR3 is 14 residues long. The sequence is cut down to CDR3 DNA, 42 bases in frame from base 1. From the germline V gene, CDR1 is SGHVS and CDR2 is FQNEAQ. The entry originates in a study of Ad26.COV2.S vaccination and SARS-CoV-2 variants (dated by TCRdb to the early 2020s). Concerning the study at large: Donors in the vaccine arm were drawn from COV1001, a phase I-IIa trial of Ad26.COV2.S in healthy adults that was multicentre, randomized, double-blind and placebo-controlled. Ad26.COV2.S was administered intramuscularly at 5 x 10^10 or 1 x 10^11 viral particles, either as a single shot or as two shots given 56 days apart. Sequencing of the TCRbeta repertoire served to evaluate the specificity and breadth of SARS-CoV-2-reactive T cell receptors following Ad26.COV2.S vaccination. The TCR-sequenced set comprised roughly 30 samples: some 19 Ad26.COV2.S vaccine recipients, 5 placebo recipients and 8 SARS-CoV-2 convalescent individuals. Trial participants were randomized into five groups of five, in which low-dose or high-dose Ad26.COV2.S was given once or twice, or placebo was given on both occasions. Investigators remained blinded to trial group allocation during experiments and outcome assessment.

The treatment or condition label here, explained by the study, means: 19 received Ad26.COV2.S at low or high dose, single or two shots; several received placebo; per-sample allocation not given. For vaccine and placebo recipients, the sequenced repertoires came from samples collected on day 63 after the first injection. In Cohort 1b, about 25 adults aged 18-55 years were enrolled at a single site in Boston, USA, between 29 July and 7 August 2020. Ad26.COV2.S was a replication-incompetent adenovirus type 26 vector expressing a prefusion-stabilized SARS-CoV-2 spike protein from the original Wuhan strain. TCRbeta CDR3 regions were sequenced with the immunoSEQ Assay. After extraction, genomic DNA underwent amplification by bias-controlled multiplex PCR, followed by high-throughput sequencing. In the authors' own workflow: To quantify the absolute abundance of each unique TCRbeta CDR3 region, sequences were collapsed and filtered. T cell fraction was estimated by normalization of TCRbeta template counts to usable DNA, with usable DNA being measured through amplification of reference genes present in all nucleated cells. Repertoire TCRs were annotated as SARS-CoV-2-specific when V gene, CDR3 amino acid sequence and J gene were exactly matched to a known reactive TCR set. The reference SARS-CoV-2 TCR set came from MIRA and was filtered for enrichment in COVID-19-positive ImmuneCODE repertoires, removing public or cross-reactive TCRs. Using the MIRA antigens, annotated TCRs were further analysed by specific ORF or by position within an ORF. Depth was the summed frequency of annotated unique rearrangements, while breadth was defined as annotated unique rearrangements over total unique productive rearrangements. Group comparisons of TCR breadth used two-sided Wilcoxon rank-sum tests. Not all clones reach the TCRdb copy of this immuneACCESS table, which keeps in-frame sequences only. Checked studies attribute under half of the gap to unresolved V genes and leave the rest unexplained. V and J calls and clone size are those listed in that table; D and trimming were worked out from the DNA. Recorded for this sample are about 330,000 clones; 85% to 90% of them occurred a single time. The leading ten clones occupy about 5.4% of the sample.

Study-wide findings and limitations: Vaccine and placebo recipients had comparable non-spike TCR breadth, which fits with the vaccine containing only spike. The study lacked the statistical power to compare responses across vaccine doses or regimens. The authors noted that total T cell responses may have been underestimated by the TCR breadth and depth analyses. After vaccination, spike-specific CD8+ and CD4+ T cell responses were reported to show substantial breadth. Compared with placebo recipients, Ad26.COV2.S recipients showed higher spike-specific TCR breadth (P = 0.0014).

This receptor was identified in a person between 18 and 60 years old who received the Ad26.COV2.S COVID-19 vaccine or a placebo. Specimen: peripheral blood, collected in a trial of Ad26.COV2.S vaccine versus placebo. The receptor chain draws on TRBV7-8 and TRBJ2-7, and TRBD2 may be the D gene, going by 6 matching bases. The DNA reads as follows: TGTGCCAGCAGCTTAGGCGGGAAACAGTACGAGCAGTACTTC. This sequence encodes CASSLGGKQYEQYF.